Listed below are T cell receptor beta chains from one sample, sequenced in a study of response to subunit inactivated influenza vaccine. TCRdb re-called the RT-PCR reads with MiXCR, one entry per CDR3 protein. The repertoire holds roughly 290,000 distinct CDR3 sequences, with 21% as singletons. Specimen: PBMCs from blood, collected roughly 20 months after vaccination. The receptors were sampled from a man aged 50 to 69 who received an inactivated influenza vaccine. Each CDR3 is given with its conserved first and last residue. The order of the fields is J gene, CDR3 length, V gene, clone size, D gene, CDR3 DNA, CDR3 protein. A D gene is named only where the DNA matches it firmly. A row's size may be missing; if present it is once, few, many or a size class.

TRBJ1-1	11	TRBV12-3/TRBV12-4	few	-	TGTGCCAGCAGGGCTGACACTGAAGCTTTCTTT	CASRADTEAFF
TRBJ2-2	15	TRBV6-1	few	-	TGTGCCAGCAGTCTCTGGACAGATAACACCGGGGAGCTGTTTTTT	CASSLWTDNTGELFF
TRBJ2-1	12	TRBV20-1	-	TRBD1	TGCAGTGGACAGGGGGACAGCAATGAGCAGTTCTTC	CSGQGDSNEQFF
TRBJ2-7	15	TRBV6-1	few	-	TGTGCCAGCACCCATGGAAGGGGGTTCGTATACGAGCAGTACTTC	CASTHGRGFVYEQYF
TRBJ2-7	13	TRBV29-1	few	TRBD2	TGCAGCGTCGTAGCGGGACCCAACTACGAGCAGTACTTC	CSVVAGPNYEQYF
TRBJ1-6	14	TRBV12-3/TRBV12-4	few	-	TGTGCCAGTTCAAGTAGCCCTAGAGGATCACCCCTCCACTTT	CASSSSPRGSPLHF
TRBJ2-1	15	TRBV20-1	many	-	TGCAGTGCTAGAGGAAGGTCGGGGAGCGGCTATGAGCAGTTCTTC	CSARGRSGSGYEQFF
TRBJ1-5	14	TRBV12-3/TRBV12-4	few	-	TGTGCCAGCAGTAAGACAGGAAAGTATCAGCCCCAGCATTTT	CASSKTGKYQPQHF
TRBJ2-2	14	TRBV19	few	-	TGTGCCAGTAGTATAGCAGGTCGGGCCGGGGAGCTGTTTTTT	CASSIAGRAGELFF
TRBJ2-2	17	TRBV5-1	-	TRBD2	TGCGCCAGCAGCCCCAGACTAGCGGGAGGTTCCACCGGGGAGCTGTTTTTT	CASSPRLAGGSTGELFF
TRBJ2-1	13	TRBV5-6	-	-	TGTGCCAGCAGCTTGACCGACTACAATGAGCAGTTCTTC	CASSLTDYNEQFF
TRBJ2-3	16	TRBV6-5	few	TRBD2	TGTGCCAGCAGTTACTCTTTACTAGCGGATAAAGATACGCAGTATTTT	CASSYSLLADKDTQYF
TRBJ2-7	13	TRBV6-1	-	-	TGTGCCAGCAGCCGGGACCCTAACTACGTGCAGTACTTC	CASSRDPNYVQYF
TRBJ2-1	12	TRBV12-3/TRBV12-4	-	-	TGTGCCAGCAGTTCGTACCAAAATGAGCAGTTCTTC	CASSSYQNEQFF
TRBJ2-3	13	TRBV12-3/TRBV12-4	few	-	TGTGCCAGCAGCACGCCTCAATTTGATACGCAGTATTTT	CASSTPQFDTQYF
TRBJ1-4	15	TRBV2	many	-	TGTGCCAGCAGTGATAGGCGCCTAGTAAATGAAAAACTGTTTTTT	CASSDRRLVNEKLFF
TRBJ1-5	14	TRBV6-2/TRBV6-3	few	-	TGTGCCAGCAGCCACGGGGGGGGATGGCAGCCCCAGCATTTT	CASSHGGGWQPQHF
TRBJ2-5	12	TRBV20-1	-	-	TGCAGTGCTAGACCGCTCCAAGAGACCCAGTACTTC	CSARPLQETQYF
TRBJ2-1	17	TRBV4-3	-	TRBD2	TGCGCCAGCAGCCCCCGAGCAGGCGGGAGGGTAACGAATGAGCAGTTCTTC	CASSPRAGGRVTNEQFF
TRBJ2-6	16	TRBV12-3/TRBV12-4	-	-	TGTGCCAGCAGTTTAGATCCGACCGGAGGGGCCAACGTCCTGACTTTC	CASSLDPTGGANVLTF
TRBJ2-3	15	TRBV7-2	-	-	TGTGCCAGCAGCTTAGTTTTTGCCCCCACAGATACGCAGTATTTT	CASSLVFAPTDTQYF
TRBJ2-7	16	TRBV7-6	few	-	TGTGCCAGCAGCTTAACAGCCGGGAGAAGTCCCTACGAGCAGTACTTC	CASSLTAGRSPYEQYF
TRBJ1-5	12	TRBV28	-	-	TGTGCCAGCAGTTGGGGGTACCAGCCCCAGCATTTT	CASSWGYQPQHF
TRBJ2-7	14	TRBV12-3/TRBV12-4	once	-	TGTGCCAGCAGTCGACAGGTTGCCTCCTACGAGCAGTACTTC	CASSRQVASYEQYF
TRBJ1-6	17	TRBV2	-	-	TGTGCCAGCAGATACCGGGACGGAGCGCTCGGGAATTCACCCCTCCACTTT	CASRYRDGALGNSPLHF
TRBJ2-5	16	TRBV7-2	few	TRBD1	TGTGCCAGCAGCCATCGAGGGACAGGGAGAATGGGGACCCAGTACTTC	CASSHRGTGRMGTQYF
TRBJ2-7	14	TRBV12-3/TRBV12-4	few	-	TGTGCCAGCAGTTTTGCCGAGGGCCCCTACGAGCAGTACTTC	CASSFAEGPYEQYF
TRBJ2-2	14	TRBV6-1	few	-	TGTGCCAGCAGTCGCCTCACAGGGTCCGGGGAGCTGTTTTTT	CASSRLTGSGELFF
TRBJ2-7	15	TRBV7-8	few	TRBD2	TGTGCCAGCAGCCCGACTAGCGGGAAACCCTACGAGCAGTACTTC	CASSPTSGKPYEQYF
TRBJ2-5	15	TRBV4-2	-	TRBD2	TGTGCCAGCAGCCAAGACCGGCTAGCGGGGGGCGGGCAGTACTTC	CASSQDRLAGGGQYF
TRBJ1-5	17	TRBV23-1	-	-	TGCGCCAGCAGTCAACAGGCGGGGGGTATTAGCAATCAGCCCCAGCATTTT	CASSQQAGGISNQPQHF
TRBJ1-4	15	TRBV20-1	-	-	TGCAGTGCTGTCCGGGACGGTGGTGCTAATGAAAAACTGTTTTTT	CSAVRDGGANEKLFF
TRBJ2-1	16	TRBV23-1	-	-	TGCGCCAGCAGTCAATCGCCTAGCGAGAACTACAATGAGCAGTTCTTC	CASSQSPSENYNEQFF
TRBJ2-1	15	TRBV5-1	-	-	TGCGCCAGCAGCTTGGAACAGCGAATCTACAATGAGCAGTTCTTC	CASSLEQRIYNEQFF
TRBJ1-5	15	TRBV9	few	TRBD1	TGTGCCAGCAGCGTAGACGCAGGGGGCGGTCAGCCCCAGCATTTT	CASSVDAGGGQPQHF
TRBJ2-7	13	TRBV28	-	-	TGTGCCAGCAGCCTTCAGGGTACCTACGAGCAGTACTTC	CASSLQGTYEQYF
TRBJ2-3	14	TRBV7-2	few	-	TGTGCCAGCAGCCGGACTTTCCGCACAGATACGCAGTATTTT	CASSRTFRTDTQYF
TRBJ2-1	18	TRBV19	-	-	TGTGCCAGTAGTATCTTTGGGCAGGGTGGCTTCGACTACAATGAGCAGTTCTTC	CASSIFGQGGFDYNEQFF
TRBJ1-1	14	TRBV19	-	-	TGTGCCAGTAGTATACAGGGGCCGAACACTGAAGCTTTCTTT	CASSIQGPNTEAFF
TRBJ1-1	13	TRBV6-6	many	-	TGTGCCAGCAGTCCCGACGGGAACACTGAAGCTTTCTTT	CASSPDGNTEAFF
TRBJ1-4	12	TRBV11-2	-	-	TGTGCCAGCAGCTCAGGACAGTGGGAACTGTTTTTT	CASSSGQWELFF